This paragraph covers one T cell receptor beta chain sequence. The data belong to a study of blood T cell repertoires in COVID-19. Study processing details: Cell counts per sample came from amplifying reference gene primers. Profiling relied on immunoSEQ multiplex PCR, and the TCRdb table lists in-frame clones only, not all of them. That table furnishes V, J and clone size, whereas the DNA furnished D and trimming. The sample consists of 200,000 to 300,000 clones, approximately 90% of them appearing once. This CDR3 has 13 residues. V lost 5 bases to trimming and J lost 6 bases, with 8 bases between them.

This TCR was sampled from a man in his fifties or sixties who had recovered from COVID-19. The chain uses TRBV12-3 or TRBV12-4 and TRBJ1-6; tentatively, D is TRBD1 (5 bases). Sequencing was done on a sample of peripheral blood. Here the CDR3 reads CASSPDTNSPLHF. In DNA, the CDR3 is TGTGCCAGCAGTCCGGACACTAATTCACCCCTCCACTTT.